This T cell receptor (beta chain) appears in the sequencing data of a study of T cell repertoires in cytomegalovirus infection. Study-wide background: CMV epitopes in the study were HLA-C-restricted (recently identified) and HLA-B-restricted (well studied). TCR beta signatures that were public indicated CMV infection and matching HLA type. Overall study results and limits: Within the response measured ex vivo, HLA-C-restricted CMV-specific TCR beta clonotypes were dominant.

In the case of this clonotype: What it binds is not known.

Using its own MiXCR run on the reads, TCRdb lists one record per CDR3 protein. The data show approximately 730,000 distinct CDR3 sequences, roughly 29% seen once. This CDR3 is built from 16 residues. Germline V gene sequence: CDR1 MGHRA, CDR2 YSYEKL. V lost 3 bases, J lost 1 base, and 15 bases lay in between. This receptor was obtained from a human donor in good health (CMV status not recorded). Some clones in this sample may be carry-over from other donors' samples. The chain uses TRBV4-1 and TRBJ1-1; D uncertain. This sample comprised cultured CD8+ T cells from PBMCs, obtained from culture after CMV antigen stimulation. CDR3 DNA: TGCGCCAGCAGCCAGAGGTCAAGGCCATCGAACACTGAAGCTTTCTTT. It is translated as CASSQRSRPSNTEAFF.